These T cell receptor beta chains were read from a single sample in a study of T cells expressing NK-cell markers. From its re-call of the 5' RACE reads, TCRdb lists each CDR3 protein once, without DNA. This table holds some 600,000 distinct CDR3 sequences. The source material was blood T cells: a sorted CD56 or NKG2C T cell subset, CD4+ or CD8+ T cells, or bulk PBMC T cells (not recorded which). Receptor source: a man aged 18 to 35 in good health. Each CDR3 is given with its conserved first and last residue.

V gene	J gene	CDR3 protein
TRBV20-1	TRBJ2-7	CSGLAGGHEQYF
TRBV11-2	TRBJ2-5	CASSLGASGGIWTQYF
TRBV9	TRBJ2-7	CASSPTLRGRDYEQYF
TRBV6-2/TRBV6-3	TRBJ2-2	CASSYLAGPNTGELFF
TRBV5-1	TRBJ1-1	CASSLGYSVFTEAFF
TRBV29-1	TRBJ2-7	CSVVAPGRSSYEQYF
TRBV5-1	TRBJ2-1	CASGKQGPERNEQFF
TRBV15	TRBJ2-2	CATRQGRTGELFF
TRBV29-1	TRBJ2-1	CSVTGLAVRREQFF
TRBV5-1	TRBJ2-1	CASSLNSGRNNEQFF
TRBV5-5	TRBJ2-1	CASSYGGFGDEQFF
TRBV5-4	TRBJ2-1	CASSSELATGDEQFF
TRBV27	TRBJ2-3	CASSSGTASTDTQYF
TRBV6-5	TRBJ2-7	CASRINRHRESYF
TRBV29-1	TRBJ2-2	CSVEEAISNTGELFF
TRBV14	TRBJ2-1	CASSQFQEQFF
TRBV9	TRBJ2-5	CASSVGWGQETQYF
TRBV12-3/TRBV12-4	TRBJ2-6	CASSEGPGANVLTF
TRBV20-1	TRBJ2-4	CSAREGQGLKNIQYF
TRBV24-1	TRBJ2-7	CATSDPRVSYEQYF
TRBV18	TRBJ2-1	CASSPGAGFKQFF
TRBV20-1	TRBJ1-1	CSASDTIRNTEAFF
TRBV7-9	TRBJ2-6	CANHQTSVFSGANVLTF
TRBV15	TRBJ2-7	CATSRAGAIYEQYF
TRBV5-4	TRBJ2-6	CASSTGAVASGANVLTF
TRBV20-1	TRBJ2-3	CSARDPPGPTGDTQYF
TRBV11-2	TRBJ2-3	CASSLSRNVQGSDTQYF
TRBV7-9	TRBJ2-5	CASSSRLADQETQYF
TRBV10-3	TRBJ2-5	CAISASLTGGEETQYF
TRBV5-1	TRBJ2-3	CASRREGSRTDTQYF
TRBV7-2	TRBJ1-1	CASSFSRFNTEAFF
TRBV12-3/TRBV12-4	TRBJ2-3	CASSEATSGDRDTQYF
TRBV6-2/TRBV6-3	TRBJ2-1	CASSATTGYNEQFF
TRBV18	TRBJ2-7	CASSPITRSDEQYF
TRBV29-1	TRBJ2-3	CSVEGTRALTDTQYF
TRBV5-1	TRBJ2-5	CASSQPRLKQETQYF
TRBV20-1	TRBJ1-5	CSALPAVRRNQPQHF
TRBV9	TRBJ2-2	CASSLSGEYTGELFF
TRBV6-1	TRBJ2-4	CASTSSGKNIQYF
TRBV12-3/TRBV12-4	TRBJ1-4	CASSPDRPGKLFF